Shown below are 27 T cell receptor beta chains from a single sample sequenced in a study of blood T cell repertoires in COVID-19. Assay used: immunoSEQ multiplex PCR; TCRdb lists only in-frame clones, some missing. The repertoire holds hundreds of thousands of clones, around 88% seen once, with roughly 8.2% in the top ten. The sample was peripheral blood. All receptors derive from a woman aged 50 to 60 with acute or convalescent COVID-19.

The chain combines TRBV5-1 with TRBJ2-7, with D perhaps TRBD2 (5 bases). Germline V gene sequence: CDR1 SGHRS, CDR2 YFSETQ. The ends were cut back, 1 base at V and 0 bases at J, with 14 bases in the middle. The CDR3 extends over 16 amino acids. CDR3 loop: CASSLSPGRVSYEQYF. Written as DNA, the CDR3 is TGCGCCAGCAGCTTGAGCCCGGGAAGAGTCTCCTACGAGCAGTACTTC. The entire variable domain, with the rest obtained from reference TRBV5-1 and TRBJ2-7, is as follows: KAGVTQTPRYLIKTRGQQVTLSCSPISGHRSVSWYQQTPGQGLQFLFEYFSETQRNKGNFPGRFSGRQFSNSRSEMNVSTLELGDSALYLCASSLSPGRVSYEQYFGPGTRLTVT.

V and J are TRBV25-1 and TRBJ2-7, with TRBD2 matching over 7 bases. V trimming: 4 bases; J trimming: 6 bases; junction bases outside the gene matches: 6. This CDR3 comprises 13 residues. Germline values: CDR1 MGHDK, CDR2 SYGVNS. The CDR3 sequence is CASSAGGRSEQYF. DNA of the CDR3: TGTGCCAGCAGTGCCGGCGGGAGAAGCGAGCAGTACTTC.

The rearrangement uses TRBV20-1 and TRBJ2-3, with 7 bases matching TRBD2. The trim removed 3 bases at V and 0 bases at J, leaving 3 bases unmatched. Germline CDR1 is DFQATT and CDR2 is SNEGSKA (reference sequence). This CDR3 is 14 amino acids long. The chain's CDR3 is CSASYSGSTDTQYF. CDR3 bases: TGCAGTGCTAGTTATAGCGGGAGCACAGATACGCAGTATTTT.

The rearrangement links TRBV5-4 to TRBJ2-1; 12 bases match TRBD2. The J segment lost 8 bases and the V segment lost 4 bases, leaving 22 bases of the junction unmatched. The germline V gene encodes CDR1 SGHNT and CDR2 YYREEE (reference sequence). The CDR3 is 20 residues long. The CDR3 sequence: CASSPPSSRPGLAGMDEQFF. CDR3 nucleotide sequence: TGTGCCAGCAGCCCCCCGTCCTCCCGGCCCGGACTAGCGGGAATGGATGAGCAGTTCTTC.

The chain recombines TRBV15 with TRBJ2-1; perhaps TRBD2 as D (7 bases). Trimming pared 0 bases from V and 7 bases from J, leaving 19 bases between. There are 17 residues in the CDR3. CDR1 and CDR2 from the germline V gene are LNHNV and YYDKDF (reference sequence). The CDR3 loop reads CATSRDFPGRGANEQFF. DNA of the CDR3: TGTGCCACCAGCAGAGACTTCCCAGGGAGGGGGGCAAATGAGCAGTTCTTC.

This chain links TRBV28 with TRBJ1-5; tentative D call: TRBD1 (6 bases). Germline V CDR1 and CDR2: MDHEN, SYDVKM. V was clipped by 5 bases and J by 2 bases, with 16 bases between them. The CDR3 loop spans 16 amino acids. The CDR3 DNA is TGTGCCAGCAGTCCGGGACACCCTATAGGCAATCAGCCCCAGCATTTT. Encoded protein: CASSPGHPIGNQPQHF.

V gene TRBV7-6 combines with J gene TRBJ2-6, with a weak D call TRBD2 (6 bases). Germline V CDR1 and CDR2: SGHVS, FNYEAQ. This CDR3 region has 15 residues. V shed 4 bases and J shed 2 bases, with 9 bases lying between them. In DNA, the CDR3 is TGTGCCAGCAGCTCGGGAGCGGCTGGGGCCAACGTCCTGACTTTC. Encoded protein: CASSSGAAGANVLTF.

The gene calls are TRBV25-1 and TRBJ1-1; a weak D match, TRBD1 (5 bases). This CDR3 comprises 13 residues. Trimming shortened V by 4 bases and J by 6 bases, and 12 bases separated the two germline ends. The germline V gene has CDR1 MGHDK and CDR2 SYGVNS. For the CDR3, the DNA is TGTGCCAGCAGTGTCCGGACGGGGGCTGAAGCTTTCTTT. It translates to CASSVRTGAEAFF.

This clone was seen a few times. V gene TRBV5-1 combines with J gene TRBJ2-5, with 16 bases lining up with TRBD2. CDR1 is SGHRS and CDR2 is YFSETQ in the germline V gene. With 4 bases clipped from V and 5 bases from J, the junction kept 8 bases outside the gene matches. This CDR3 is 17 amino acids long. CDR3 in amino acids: CASSEGLAGGRGETQYF. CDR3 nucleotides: TGCGCCAGCAGCGAGGGACTAGCGGGAGGGCGAGGGGAGACCCAGTACTTC. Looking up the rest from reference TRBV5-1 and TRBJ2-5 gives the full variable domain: KAGVTQTPRYLIKTRGQQVTLSCSPISGHRSVSWYQQTPGQGLQFLFEYFSETQRNKGNFPGRFSGRQFSNSRSEMNVSTLELGDSALYLCASSEGLAGGRGETQYFGPGTRLLVL.

The CDR3 coding sequence is TGTGCCAGCAGTTACTCTCGACTAGCGGGGACCTACGAGCAGTACTTC. This gives the protein CASSYSRLAGTYEQYF. The J gene is TRBJ2-7, the V gene TRBV6-6, with 11 nucleotides matching TRBD2. The CDR3 is 16 residues long. The V segment lost 0 bases and the J segment 2 bases; nucleotides outside the gene matches: 3. Germline V gene sequence: CDR1 MNHNY, CDR2 SVGAGI (reference sequence).

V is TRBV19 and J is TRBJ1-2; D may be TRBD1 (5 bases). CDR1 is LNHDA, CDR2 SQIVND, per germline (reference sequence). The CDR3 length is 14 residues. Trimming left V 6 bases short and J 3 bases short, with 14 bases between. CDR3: CASSLFSGDYGYTF. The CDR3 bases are TGTGCCAGTAGCCTATTCTCGGGGGACTATGGCTACACCTTC.

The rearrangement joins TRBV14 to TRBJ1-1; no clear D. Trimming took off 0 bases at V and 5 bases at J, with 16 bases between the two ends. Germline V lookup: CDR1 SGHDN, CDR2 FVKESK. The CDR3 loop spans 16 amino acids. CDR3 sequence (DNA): TGTGCCAGCAGCCAAGAAGTTGGAAACCTGAGGACTGAAGCTTTCTTT. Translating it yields CASSQEVGNLRTEAFF.

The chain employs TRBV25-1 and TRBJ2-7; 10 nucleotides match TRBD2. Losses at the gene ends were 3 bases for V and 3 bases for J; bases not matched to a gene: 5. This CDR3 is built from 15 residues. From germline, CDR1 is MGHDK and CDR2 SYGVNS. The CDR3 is CASSDTSGNLYEQYF. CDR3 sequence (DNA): TGTGCCAGCAGTGACACTAGCGGGAACCTCTACGAGCAGTACTTC.

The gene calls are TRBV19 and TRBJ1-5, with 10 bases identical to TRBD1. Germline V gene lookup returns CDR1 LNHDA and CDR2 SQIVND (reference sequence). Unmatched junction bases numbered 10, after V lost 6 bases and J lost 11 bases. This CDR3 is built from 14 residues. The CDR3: CASRGTGDLRAQHF. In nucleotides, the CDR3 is TGTGCCAGTAGGGGGACAGGGGATCTGAGGGCCCAGCATTTT.

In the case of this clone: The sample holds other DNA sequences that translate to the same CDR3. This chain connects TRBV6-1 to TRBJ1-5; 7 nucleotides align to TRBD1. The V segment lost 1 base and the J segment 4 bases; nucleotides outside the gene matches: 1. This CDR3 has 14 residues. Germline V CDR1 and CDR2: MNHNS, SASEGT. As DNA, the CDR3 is TGTGCCAGCAGTGAAGGCAGGGGGAATCAGCCCCAGCATTTT. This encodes CASSEGRGNQPQHF.

The CDR3 loop is CASSTGTSGRESEQFF. The CDR3 DNA is TGTGCCAGCAGTACCGGGACTAGCGGGAGGGAAAGTGAGCAGTTCTTC. V gene TRBV4-2 combines with J gene TRBJ2-1; 16 nucleotides agree with TRBD2. The CDR3 sequence is 16 residues long. Germline V lookup: CDR1 LGHNA, CDR2 YNFKEQ. The trim removed 6 bases at V and 9 bases at J, leaving 8 bases unmatched.

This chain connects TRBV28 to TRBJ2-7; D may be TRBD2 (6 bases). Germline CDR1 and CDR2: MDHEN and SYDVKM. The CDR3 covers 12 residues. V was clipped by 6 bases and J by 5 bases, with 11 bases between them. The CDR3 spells CASSQTSNEQYF. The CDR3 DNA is TGTGCCAGCAGCCAAACTAGCAACGAGCAGTACTTC.

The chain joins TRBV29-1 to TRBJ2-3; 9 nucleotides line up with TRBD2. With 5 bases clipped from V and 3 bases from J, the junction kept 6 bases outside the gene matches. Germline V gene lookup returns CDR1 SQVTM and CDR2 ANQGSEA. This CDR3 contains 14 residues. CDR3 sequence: CSVLSGSGTDTQYF. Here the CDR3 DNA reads TGCAGCGTTCTTAGCGGGAGCGGGACAGATACGCAGTATTTT.

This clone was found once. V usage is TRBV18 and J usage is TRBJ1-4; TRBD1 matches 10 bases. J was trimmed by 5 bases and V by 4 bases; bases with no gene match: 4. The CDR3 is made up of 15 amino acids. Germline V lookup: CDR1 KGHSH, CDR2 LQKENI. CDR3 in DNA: TGTGCCAGCTCACAACCGGGACAGGGGAATGAAAAACTGTTTTTT. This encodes CASSQPGQGNEKLFF.

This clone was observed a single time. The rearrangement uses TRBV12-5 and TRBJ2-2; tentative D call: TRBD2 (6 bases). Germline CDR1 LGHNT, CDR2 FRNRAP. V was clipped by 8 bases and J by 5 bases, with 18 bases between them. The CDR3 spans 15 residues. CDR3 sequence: CASFRSGGETGELFF. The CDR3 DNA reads TGTGCTAGTTTCCGTAGCGGCGGTGAAACCGGGGAGCTGTTTTTT.

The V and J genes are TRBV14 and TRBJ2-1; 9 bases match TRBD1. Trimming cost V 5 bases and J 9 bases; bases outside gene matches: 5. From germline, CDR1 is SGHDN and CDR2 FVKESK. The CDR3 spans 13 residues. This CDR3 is CASSEQGQGEQFF. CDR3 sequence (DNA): TGTGCCAGCAGCGAACAGGGACAGGGTGAGCAGTTCTTC.

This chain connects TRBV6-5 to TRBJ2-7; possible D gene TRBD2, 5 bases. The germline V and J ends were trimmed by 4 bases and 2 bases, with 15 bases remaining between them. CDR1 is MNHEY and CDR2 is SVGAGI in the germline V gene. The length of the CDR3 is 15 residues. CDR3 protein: CASSSPTGSPYEQYF. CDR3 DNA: TGTGCCAGCAGTTCTCCCACGGGGAGCCCCTACGAGCAGTACTTC.

CDR3 nucleotide sequence: TGTGCCAGCAGCTTAGGAGCGTGGTCCTACGAGCAGTACTTC. It codes for CASSLGAWSYEQYF. V is TRBV7-9 and J is TRBJ2-7; D is unclear. This CDR3 is built from 14 residues. Germline V lookup: CDR1 SEHNR, CDR2 FQNEAQ (reference sequence). V gave up 1 base and J gave up 1 base, with 8 bases separating them.

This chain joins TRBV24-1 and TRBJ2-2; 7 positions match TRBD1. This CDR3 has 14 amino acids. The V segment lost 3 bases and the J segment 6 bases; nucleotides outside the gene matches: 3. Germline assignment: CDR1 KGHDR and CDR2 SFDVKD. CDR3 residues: CATSDIQGAGELFF. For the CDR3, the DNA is TGTGCCACCAGTGATATTCAGGGGGCCGGGGAGCTGTTTTTT.

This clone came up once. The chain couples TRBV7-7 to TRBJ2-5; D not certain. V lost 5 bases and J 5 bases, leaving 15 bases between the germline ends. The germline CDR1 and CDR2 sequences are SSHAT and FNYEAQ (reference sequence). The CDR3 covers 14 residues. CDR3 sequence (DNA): TGTGCCAGCAGCACCACTCTGCGGTCGGAGACCCAGTACTTC. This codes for CASSTTLRSETQYF.

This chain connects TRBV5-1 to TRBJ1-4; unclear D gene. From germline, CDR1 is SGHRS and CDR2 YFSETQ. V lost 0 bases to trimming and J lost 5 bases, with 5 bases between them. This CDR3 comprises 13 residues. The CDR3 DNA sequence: TGCGCCAGCAGCTTGGGAGGGAATGAAAAACTGTTTTTT. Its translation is CASSLGGNEKLFF.

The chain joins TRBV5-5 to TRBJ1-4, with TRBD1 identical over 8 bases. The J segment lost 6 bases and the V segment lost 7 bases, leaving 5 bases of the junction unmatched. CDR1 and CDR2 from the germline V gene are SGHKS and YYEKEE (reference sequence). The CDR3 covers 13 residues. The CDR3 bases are TGTGCCAGCGAGGGGACAGGCTATGAAAAACTGTTTTTT. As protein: CASEGTGYEKLFF.